The rows below give T cell receptor beta chains drawn from one sample of a study of vaccination and CD4 T cells after COVID-19. TCRdb re-called the PCR reads through MiXCR, storing one row per CDR3 protein. The data contain roughly 7,800 distinct CDR3 sequences, about 32% of them seen just once; the ten biggest clones take up around an eighth. The antigens these receptors bind are not known. Sequenced input: CD4+ T cells from blood, cultured in vitro. These receptors were obtained from a human donor in good health. CDR3s include the opening cysteine and the closing phenylalanine or tryptophan. The order of the fields is D gene, J gene, V gene, clone size, CDR3 DNA, CDR3 protein. The D gene is left open where the match is weak. Only part of the rows carry a size: once, few, many, or a class if the clone is expanded.

-,TRBJ1-6,TRBV2,few,TGTGCCAGCAGTGCAGCAGGTTCCCGGTCACCCCTCCACTTT,CASSAAGSRSPLHF
-,TRBJ2-5,TRBV6-2/TRBV6-3,-,TGTGCCAGCAGACAGGCCGGGGGAAAAGAGACCCAGTACTTC,CASRQAGGKETQYF
TRBD1,TRBJ1-2,TRBV19,few,TGTGCCAGTAGTAAGGGACAGGCCTTGTATGGCTACACCTTC,CASSKGQALYGYTF
-,TRBJ1-5,TRBV7-2,-,TGTGCCAGCAGCAACAGGGAAGGTCAGCCCCAGCATTTT,CASSNREGQPQHF
TRBD1,TRBJ1-5,TRBV20-1,few,TGCAGTGCTAGGCTCTTGGGACAGATTTATAGCAATCAGCCCCAGCATTTT,CSARLLGQIYSNQPQHF
TRBD1,TRBJ1-2,TRBV6-1,medium-sized,TGTGCCAGCAGGTCGGACAGGGGGCGAGGCTACACCTTC,CASRSDRGRGYTF
-,TRBJ1-2,TRBV6-1,-,TGTGCCAGCAGTGAAGCCGGAGGAGACTATGGCTACACCTTC,CASSEAGGDYGYTF
-,TRBJ2-3,TRBV28,once,TGTGCCAGCAGTCTGACCGGGACGATAGAGGCAGATACGCAGTATTTT,CASSLTGTIEADTQYF
TRBD1,TRBJ1-5,TRBV19,once,TGTGCCAGTAGTAAGCGGACAGGAGACGATCAGCCCCAGCATTTT,CASSKRTGDDQPQHF
-,TRBJ1-5,TRBV27,once,TGTGCCAGCAGTCCCCAGACAGGTAACCCAAATCAGCCCCAGCATTTT,CASSPQTGNPNQPQHF
-,TRBJ2-1,TRBV7-2,-,TGTGCCAGCAGCCTCACAGGGTACAATGAGCAGTTCTTC,CASSLTGYNEQFF
-,TRBJ2-5,TRBV5-4,-,TGTGCCAGCAGCTTGGAGCCCAGGGAGACCCAGTACTTC,CASSLEPRETQYF
TRBD1,TRBJ2-7,TRBV5-1,-,TGCGCCAGCAGCCCCGGGACAGGGGGCTACGAGCAGTACTTC,CASSPGTGGYEQYF
-,TRBJ1-6,TRBV6-5,-,TGTGCCAGCAGTTACTCTTTGGCAGGGTATTCACCCCTCCACTTT,CASSYSLAGYSPLHF